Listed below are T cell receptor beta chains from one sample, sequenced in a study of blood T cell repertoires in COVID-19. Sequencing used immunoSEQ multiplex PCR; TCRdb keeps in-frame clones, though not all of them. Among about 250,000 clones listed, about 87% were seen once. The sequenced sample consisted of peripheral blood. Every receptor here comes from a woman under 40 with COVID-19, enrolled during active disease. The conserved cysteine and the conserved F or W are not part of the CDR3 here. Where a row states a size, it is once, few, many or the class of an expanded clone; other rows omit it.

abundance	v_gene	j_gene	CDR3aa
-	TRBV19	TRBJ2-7	ASLASGGGAHEQY
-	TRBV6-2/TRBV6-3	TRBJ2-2	ASSRGGFAGELF
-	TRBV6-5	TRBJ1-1	ASSYIWRDTEAF
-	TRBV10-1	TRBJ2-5	ASTRRGGLGETQY
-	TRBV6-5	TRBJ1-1	ASSYNAVGALEAF
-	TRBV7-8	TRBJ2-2	ASSLGSSGGNTGELF
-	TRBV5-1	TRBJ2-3	ASSLVARSTDTQY
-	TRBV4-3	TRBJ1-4	ASSQEDRGFEKLF
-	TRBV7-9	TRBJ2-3	ASSLALADPTDTQY
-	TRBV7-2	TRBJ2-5	ASSLRGRQETQY
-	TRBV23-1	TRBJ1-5	ASAIGGARRNQPQH
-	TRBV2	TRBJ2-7	ASRNPGQTTYEQY
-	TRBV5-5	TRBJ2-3	ASSVVPPVSTDTQY
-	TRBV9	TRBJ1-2	ASSPPDNNYGYT
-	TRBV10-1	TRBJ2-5	ASSEYREETQY
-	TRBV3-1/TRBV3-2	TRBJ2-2	ASSQLTGALTGELF
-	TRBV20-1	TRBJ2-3	SASPEGTDTQY
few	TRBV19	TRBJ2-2	ASRGQGYTGELF
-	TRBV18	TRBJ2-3	ASSWLAGAQEY
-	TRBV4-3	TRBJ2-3	ASSQDQVGEPTDTQY
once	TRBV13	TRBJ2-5	ASSLRGHETQY
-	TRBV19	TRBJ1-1	ASTRQGLNTEAF
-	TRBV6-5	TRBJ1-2	ASYIQEGAGYGYT
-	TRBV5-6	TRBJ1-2	ASSEGGGPEG
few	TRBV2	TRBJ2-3	ATSGLPGTTTTDTQY
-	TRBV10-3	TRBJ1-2	AIRETGTNYGYT
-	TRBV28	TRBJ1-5	ASSFLLTPIRTGDQPQH
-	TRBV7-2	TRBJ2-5	ASSRGVGETQY
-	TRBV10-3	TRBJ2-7	AISGPDYYEQY
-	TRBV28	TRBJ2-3	ASTPATGTTDTQY
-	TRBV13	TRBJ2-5	ASSSSSGETQY